The 32 T cell receptor beta chains presented below share a single source sample, sequenced in a study of T cell responses to AZD1222 COVID-19 vaccine. Produced via immunoSEQ multiplex PCR; TCRdb's table is partial and in-frame only. The data hold about 97,000 clones, with 70% to 90% observed a single time. The sequenced sample was peripheral blood, obtained on day 0 of AZD1222 vaccination. The source of these receptors is an adult in good health.

The rearrangement uses TRBV7-9 and TRBJ1-1; 7 bases are shared with TRBD1. Germline V gene data show CDR1 as SEHNR and CDR2 as FQNEAQ (reference sequence). J gave up 0 bases and V 4 bases, and 11 bases lay outside the gene matches. The CDR3 has 17 residues. CDR3 bases: TGTGCCAGCAGCTCAATAGAGGGACAGCGAATGAACACTGAAGCTTTCTTT. This translates into CASSSIEGQRMNTEAFF.

This clone was counted only a few times. J is TRBJ1-1 and V is TRBV11-3; D not resolved. This CDR3 is built from 13 residues. Per germline, CDR1 SGHNT and CDR2 YENEEA. V dropped 4 bases and J dropped 4 bases, with 10 bases sitting between them. This chain's CDR3 is CASSSHTGTEAFF. DNA for the CDR3: TGTGCCAGCAGCTCTCACACCGGCACTGAAGCTTTCTTT.

This clone was seen a few times. The chain uses TRBV7-9 and TRBJ1-4, with a tentative D call TRBD1 (6 bases). Germline CDR1 is SEHNR and CDR2 is FQNEAQ (reference sequence). The CDR3 is 14 amino acids. Trimming pared 2 bases from V and 5 bases from J, leaving 9 bases between. The CDR3 nucleotides are TGTGCCAGCAGCTTACTGGACAGCAATGAAAAACTGTTTTTT. It translates to CASSLLDSNEKLFF.

The chain employs TRBV5-4 and TRBJ1-1; D unclear. CDR1 is SGHNT and CDR2 is YYREEE in the germline V gene (reference sequence). The CDR3 runs to 13 residues. V was shortened by 0 bases and J by 0 bases, with 3 bases between the two germline ends. CDR3 coding DNA: TGTGCCAGCAGCTTGGACATGAACACTGAAGCTTTCTTT. Translating it yields CASSLDMNTEAFF.

This clone was counted between two and nine times. The chain joins TRBV19 to TRBJ2-1; D unresolved. V was trimmed by 2 bases and J by 0 bases, leaving 11 bases between them. The V gene's germline CDR1 is LNHDA and CDR2 SQIVND (reference sequence). The CDR3 length is 16 residues. The CDR3 sequence is CASSIWQSSSYNEQFF. The CDR3 DNA reads TGTGCCAGTAGTATATGGCAGTCGAGCTCCTACAATGAGCAGTTCTTC.

The CDR3 is CASSLSPPGGLNSPLHF. Written as DNA, the CDR3 is TGTGCCAGCAGTTTAAGCCCCCCTGGGGGGCTAAATTCACCCCTCCACTTT. V usage is TRBV27 and J usage is TRBJ1-6; possible D gene TRBD1, 6 bases. The germline V gene encodes CDR1 MNHEY and CDR2 SMNVEV (reference sequence). The CDR3 is 17 amino acids. V shed 2 bases and J shed 7 bases, with 18 bases lying between them.

The CDR3 nucleotides read TGTGCCAGCAGCGTAACCGCGACAGGGGAAGCTTTCTTT. Protein: CASSVTATGEAFF. The chain employs TRBV9 and TRBJ1-1; 7 bases align to TRBD1. The germline V gene encodes CDR1 SGDLS and CDR2 YYNGEE. The V and J ends lost 1 base and 8 bases, in that order; junction bases with no gene match: 5. The CDR3 length is 13 residues.

V usage is TRBV6-6 and J usage is TRBJ2-1, with TRBD2 identical over 10 bases. CDR1 MNHNY and CDR2 SVGAGI come from the germline V gene (reference sequence). J lost 10 bases, V lost 6 bases, and 15 bases had no gene match. This CDR3 is built from 16 residues. CDR3 in amino acids: CASSPTSGEQTIEQFF. The CDR3 DNA sequence: TGTGCCAGCAGCCCAACTAGCGGGGAACAAACAATAGAGCAGTTCTTC.

In the case of this clone: At one of its ends the junction is not consistent with the germline gene, which may arise from a read error. The rearrangement uses TRBV7-7 and TRBJ2-5; TRBD2 matches at 7 bases. Germline-derived CDR1 and CDR2 are SSHAT and FNYEAQ (reference sequence). The CDR3 spans 17 residues. CDR3 in amino acids: CASSLAIEGRAWETQYF. DNA of the CDR3: TGTGCTAGCAGCTTAGCGATTGAAGGGAGGGCCTGGGAGACCCAGTACTTC.

V and J are TRBV7-2 and TRBJ2-2; D is perhaps TRBD1 (6 bases). Looked up from germline, CDR1 is SGHTA and CDR2 is FQGNSA. The CDR3 has 14 amino acids. V shed 4 bases and J shed 1 base, with 7 bases lying between them. This CDR3 is CASSWGQNTGELFF. CDR3 coding DNA: TGTGCCAGCAGCTGGGGACAGAACACCGGGGAGCTGTTTTTT.

Comment on this clone: The junction shows a germline mismatch at one end, possibly a read error. The chain has TRBV6-2 or TRBV6-3 and TRBJ2-7; D unresolved. Germline CDR1 is MNHEY and CDR2 is SVGEGT. This CDR3 has 14 residues. CDR3 protein: CASSLSGSSYGQYF. The CDR3 DNA reads TGTGCCAGCAGTTTGTCCGGCAGCTCCTACGGGCAGTACTTC.

This clone appeared many times. The chain employs TRBV15 and TRBJ2-1; TRBD1 aligns across 8 bases. CDR3 size: 16 residues. Trimming took 1 base from V and 6 from J; bases not matched to a gene: 8. Germline loops: CDR1 LNHNV, CDR2 YYDKDF (reference sequence). The CDR3 is CATSRASGQGSNEQFF. The CDR3 nucleotides are TGTGCCACCAGCAGAGCCAGCGGACAGGGTAGCAATGAGCAGTTCTTC. The full variable domain, with the rest looked up from reference TRBV15 and TRBJ2-1, is DAMVIQNPRYQVTQFGKPVTLSCSQTLNHNVMYWYQQKSSQAPKLLFHYYDKDFNNEADTPDNFQSRRPNTSFCFLDIRSPGLGDTAMYLCATSRASGQGSNEQFFGPGTRLTVL.

In its sample, this clone was seen a few times. V and J are TRBV29-1 and TRBJ1-3; TRBD1 aligns across 8 bases. Germline V gene lookup returns CDR1 SQVTM and CDR2 ANQGSEA. CDR3 length: 16 residues. V gave up 8 bases and J gave up 3 bases; unmatched junction bases: 15. CDR3 sequence (DNA): TGCAGCACCTCCCTCAGACAGGGGAGGATTGGAAACACCATATATTTT. The encoded protein is CSTSLRQGRIGNTIYF.

This clone was seen just once. The V call is TRBV19, the J call TRBJ1-2; no clear D. The germline V gene encodes CDR1 LNHDA and CDR2 SQIVND (reference sequence). The CDR3 covers 15 residues. The germline V and J ends were trimmed by 3 bases and 3 bases, with 14 bases remaining between them. The CDR3 nucleotides read TGTGCCAGTAGTATCCGTGGACGTCCCCACTATGGCTACACCTTC. Its protein is CASSIRGRPHYGYTF. The variable domain in full, completed from reference TRBV19 and TRBJ1-2, reads DGGITQSPKYLFRKEGQNVTLSCEQNLNHDAMYWYRQDPGQGLRLIYYSQIVNDFQKGDIAEGYSVSREKKESFPLTVTSAQKNPTAFYLCASSIRGRPHYGYTFGSGTRLTVV.

The chain combines TRBV4-2 with TRBJ2-1; tentative D call: TRBD2 (5 bases). CDR1 and CDR2 (germline): LGHNA, YNFKEQ. The CDR3 is 14 amino acids. V dropped 0 bases and J dropped 4 bases, with 7 bases sitting between them. The CDR3 coding sequence is TGTGCCAGCAGCCAAGATCGAGGGTACAATGAGCAGTTCTTC. This sequence encodes CASSQDRGYNEQFF.

This chain links TRBV28 with TRBJ1-4, with 7 bases lining up with TRBD1. The trim removed 8 bases at V and 8 bases at J, leaving 11 bases unmatched. The CDR3 runs 14 residues. CDR1 MDHEN and CDR2 SYDVKM come from the germline V gene. The CDR3 here is CASRWTGPSEKLFF. The CDR3 DNA reads TGTGCCAGCCGATGGACAGGACCTAGCGAAAAACTGTTTTTT.

The chain has TRBV6-5 and TRBJ2-7; 10 bases are a match to TRBD1. In germline, CDR1 is MNHEY, CDR2 SVGAGI. The CDR3 is 14 amino acids. The trim removed 7 bases at V and 5 bases at J, leaving 8 bases unmatched. As DNA, the CDR3 is TGTGCCAGCAAGGGACAGGGGTTATCCGACGAGCAGTACTTC. Its translation: CASKGQGLSDEQYF.

The CDR3 nucleotides read TGTGCCAGCAGCGTCCAACAGGGACCCTACGAGCAGTACTTC. Translated, it gives CASSVQQGPYEQYF. V usage is TRBV11-2 and J usage is TRBJ2-7, with a tentative D call TRBD1 (6 bases). V gave up 5 bases and J gave up 2 bases, with 13 bases separating them. CDR1 is SGHAT and CDR2 is FQNNGV in the germline V gene. The CDR3 totals 14 residues. Combining the CDR3 with reference TRBV11-2 and TRBJ2-7 gives the whole variable domain EAGVAQSPRYKIIEKRQSVAFWCNPISGHATLYWYQQILGQGPKLLIQFQNNGVVDDSQLPKDRFSAERLKGVDSTLKIQPAKLEDSAVYLCASSVQQGPYEQYFGPGTRLTVT.

The chain recombines TRBV7-2 with TRBJ2-1, with no clear D. The CDR3 runs 15 residues. Trimming took off 1 base at V and 5 bases at J, with 12 bases between the two ends. Germline V gene sequence: CDR1 SGHTA, CDR2 FQGNSA. The chain's CDR3 is CASSLGGRNNNEQFF. The CDR3 coding sequence is TGTGCCAGCAGCTTAGGTGGCCGGAATAACAATGAGCAGTTCTTC. The whole variable domain, remainder taken from reference TRBV7-2 and TRBJ2-1, is GAGVSQSPSNKVTEKGKDVELRCDPISGHTALYWYRQSLGQGLEFLIYFQGNSAPDKSGLPSDRFSAERTGGSVSTLTIQRTQQEDSAVYLCASSLGGRNNNEQFFGPGTRLTVL.

This chain's CDR3 is CAWSLGWGPYEQYF. The CDR3 nucleotides are TGTGCCTGGAGCCTGGGTTGGGGGCCCTACGAGCAGTACTTC. V gene TRBV30 combines with J gene TRBJ2-7, with D possibly being TRBD1 (6 bases). The V end lost 3 bases, the J end lost 2 bases, and 14 bases lay between the germline ends. The CDR3 has 14 residues. Germline V gene lookup returns CDR1 GTSNPN and CDR2 SVGIG (reference sequence).

The chain couples TRBV6-6 to TRBJ1-6, with D possibly matching TRBD1 (5 bases). V lost 6 bases and J 4 bases, leaving 7 bases between the germline ends. The length of the CDR3 is 13 residues. Germline CDR1 is MNHNY and CDR2 is SVGAGI (reference sequence). Here the CDR3 reads CASRDNYNSPLHF. The CDR3 DNA sequence: TGTGCCAGCAGGGACAATTATAATTCACCCCTCCACTTT.

The chain combines TRBV6-5 with TRBJ1-2; 8 bases match TRBD1. The CDR3 runs 11 residues. Germline CDR1 and CDR2: MNHEY and SVGAGI. J gave up 7 bases and V 5 bases, and 0 bases lay outside the gene matches. The CDR3 region has the DNA TGTGCCAGCAGTACAGGGGGTGGCTACACCTTC. Protein: CASSTGGGYTF.

The V and J genes are TRBV13 and TRBJ2-5; D possibly corresponds to TRBD1 (6 bases). Germline CDR1 and CDR2: PRHDT and FYEKMQ (reference sequence). The CDR3 is 15 amino acids. Trimming left V 8 bases short and J 1 base short, with 17 bases between. CDR3 nucleotides: TGTGCCAGCGAATTAACCGGGACACTCCAAGAGACCCAGTACTTC. It encodes CASELTGTLQETQYF.

V and J are TRBV28 and TRBJ2-2; 12 positions match TRBD1. Per germline, CDR1 MDHEN and CDR2 SYDVKM. J was trimmed by 9 bases and V by 3 bases; bases with no gene match: 2. The CDR3 is made up of 14 amino acids. The chain's CDR3 is CASSLGQGARELFF. In DNA, the CDR3 is TGTGCCAGCAGTTTGGGACAGGGGGCCCGGGAGCTGTTTTTT.

V is TRBV19 and J is TRBJ1-2; D possibly corresponds to TRBD1 (6 bases). V was pared by 3 bases and J by 4 bases, with 15 bases between. This CDR3 region has 15 residues. CDR1 and CDR2 from the germline V gene are LNHDA and SQIVND (reference sequence). DNA for the CDR3: TGTGCCAGTAGTATGGGGGGCGCCCTTACCTATGGCTACACCTTC. Its protein product is CASSMGGALTYGYTF.

J is TRBJ2-3 and V is TRBV3-1 (or the pseudogene TRBV3-2), with D tentatively TRBD1 (6 bases). This CDR3 region has 15 residues. Trimming took 0 bases from V and 8 from J, leaving 15 bases between them. Germline lookup yields CDR1 LGHDT and CDR2 YNNKEL (reference sequence). The CDR3 is CASSQDGGRGGTQYF. CDR3 in DNA: TGTGCCAGCAGCCAAGATGGGGGAAGAGGGGGTACGCAGTATTTT.

This chain joins TRBV28 and TRBJ1-1; D is unclear. Trimming cost V 5 bases and J 10 bases, with 17 bases left between them. This CDR3 is built from 13 residues. The germline V gene has CDR1 MDHEN and CDR2 SYDVKM. For the CDR3, the DNA is TGTGCCAGCAGTGACCTTGGGATGGGATCAGCTTTCTTT. It is translated as CASSDLGMGSAFF.

This clone occurred once. The chain combines TRBV15 with TRBJ2-1, with D tentatively TRBD1 (5 bases). The CDR3 loop spans 16 amino acids. V lost 5 bases to trimming and J lost 5 bases, with 19 bases between them. Germline values: CDR1 LNHNV, CDR2 YYDKDF (reference sequence). CDR3 sequence: CATSDRGGVRNNEQFF. The CDR3 nucleotides are TGTGCCACCAGCGACAGAGGTGGTGTCCGAAACAATGAGCAGTTCTTC.

This chain connects TRBV6-2 or TRBV6-3 to TRBJ2-3; 13 nucleotides line up with TRBD2. Germline trimming cut 6 bases from V and 4 bases from J; bases unmatched to any gene: 10. The V gene's germline CDR1 is MNHEY and CDR2 SVGEGT. CDR3 length: 17 amino acids. CDR3 coding DNA: TGTGCCAGCAGCTGGAGGGGACTAGCGGGGACGGCAGATACGCAGTATTTT. Its translation is CASSWRGLAGTADTQYF.

This rearrangement joins TRBV28 to TRBJ2-1; 12 bases map to TRBD2. Losses at the gene ends were 4 bases for V and 4 bases for J; bases not matched to a gene: 14. This CDR3 contains 19 residues. Germline V gives CDR1 MDHEN, CDR2 SYDVKM. The CDR3, as DNA: TGTGCCAGCAGTTCCTCGACTAGCGGGAGCACGGGGAATTACAATGAGCAGTTCTTC. Residues: CASSSSTSGSTGNYNEQFF.

The gene calls are TRBV28 and TRBJ2-4; weak D call: TRBD2 (5 bases). CDR3 length: 13 residues. V lost 9 bases, J lost 3 bases, and 12 bases lay in between. CDR1 and CDR2 from the germline V gene are MDHEN and SYDVKM. CDR3: CASSTGNKNIQYF. CDR3 DNA: TGTGCCAGTAGCACCGGGAACAAAAACATTCAGTACTTC. Filled out from reference TRBV28 and TRBJ2-4, the complete variable domain reads DVKVTQSSRYLVKRTGEKVFLECVQDMDHENMFWYRQDPGLGLRLIYFSYDVKMKEKGDIPEGYSVSREKKERFSLILESASTNQTSMYLCASSTGNKNIQYFGAGTRLSVL.

This sequence joins TRBV7-2 and TRBJ1-3; D may be TRBD1 (5 bases). This CDR3 spans 15 amino acids. V lost 5 bases, J lost 4 bases, and 15 bases lay in between. The germline gives CDR1 SGHTA, CDR2 FQGNSA. CDR3 bases: TGTGCCAGCAGCCTTGACAGCTTTAGGGGAAACACCATATATTTT. This encodes CASSLDSFRGNTIYF.